The sequence of this T cell receptor beta chain was determined in a study of radiotherapy plus CTLA-4 blockade in lung cancer. Study in general: Patients showed objective responses in 15% to 20% of cases and disease control in roughly 34%. General study points: Following radiotherapy plus ipilimumab, tumor-derived TCR clones expanded in the blood. Reports identified early blood T cell clone dynamics, with interferon-beta, as the best response predictor.

Generated by immunoSEQ multiplex PCR, the TCRdb table keeps only in-frame clones and is missing some. The table has 50,000 to 85,000 clones, about four fifths seen once. This CDR3 has 15 amino acids. Trimming removed 4 bases from V and 5 bases from J; junction bases left unmatched: 9. CDR1 is SGHTA and CDR2 is FQGTGA in the germline V gene. A remark on this clone: What it binds is not known.

This material consisted of peripheral blood, taken from a patient treated with radiotherapy plus ipilimumab. This TCR came from a human donor with non-small cell lung cancer who had a partial response to radiotherapy plus ipilimumab. The V and J genes are TRBV7-3 and TRBJ1-1; 8 bases are a match to TRBD1. This chain's CDR3 is CASSSQGAQGTEAFF. Written as DNA, the CDR3 is TGTGCCAGCAGCTCCCAGGGGGCGCAGGGAACTGAAGCTTTCTTT.